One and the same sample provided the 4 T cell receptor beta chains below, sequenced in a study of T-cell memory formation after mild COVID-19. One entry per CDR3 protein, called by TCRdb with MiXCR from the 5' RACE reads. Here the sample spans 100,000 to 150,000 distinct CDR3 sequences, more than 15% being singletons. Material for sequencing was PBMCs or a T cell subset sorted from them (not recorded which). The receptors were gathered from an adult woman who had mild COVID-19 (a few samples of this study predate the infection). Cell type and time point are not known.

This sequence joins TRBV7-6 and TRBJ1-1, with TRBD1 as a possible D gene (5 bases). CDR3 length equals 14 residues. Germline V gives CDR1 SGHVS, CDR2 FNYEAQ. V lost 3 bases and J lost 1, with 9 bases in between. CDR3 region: CASSFWDGNTEAFF. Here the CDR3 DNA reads TGTGCCAGCAGCTTTTGGGACGGGAACACTGAAGCTTTCTTT.

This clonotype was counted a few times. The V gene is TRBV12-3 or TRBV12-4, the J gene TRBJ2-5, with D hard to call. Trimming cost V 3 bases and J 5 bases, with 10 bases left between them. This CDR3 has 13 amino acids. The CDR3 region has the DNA TGTGCCAGCAGTTTTTCTTCCGGGGAGACCCAGTACTTC. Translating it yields CASSFSSGETQYF.

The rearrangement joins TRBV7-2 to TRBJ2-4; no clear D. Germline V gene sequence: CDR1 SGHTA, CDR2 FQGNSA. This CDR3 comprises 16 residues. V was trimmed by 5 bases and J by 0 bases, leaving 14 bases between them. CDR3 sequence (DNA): TGTGCCAGCAGCCAGTCCGGATCCCTAGCCAAAAACATTCAGTACTTC. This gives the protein CASSQSGSLAKNIQYF. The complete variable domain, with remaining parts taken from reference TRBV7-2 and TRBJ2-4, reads GAGVSQSPSNKVTEKGKDVELRCDPISGHTALYWYRQSLGQGLEFLIYFQGNSAPDKSGLPSDRFSAERTGGSVSTLTIQRTQQEDSAVYLCASSQSGSLAKNIQYFGAGTRLSVL.

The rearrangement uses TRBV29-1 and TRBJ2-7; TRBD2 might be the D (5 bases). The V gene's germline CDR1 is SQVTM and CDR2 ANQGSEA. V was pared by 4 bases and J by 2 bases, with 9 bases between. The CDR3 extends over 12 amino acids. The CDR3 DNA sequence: TGCAGCGTTGTAGGGAGTGCCTACGAGCAGTACTTC. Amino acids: CSVVGSAYEQYF.